This T cell receptor (beta chain) was obtained from a study of blood T cell repertoires in COVID-19. This CDR3 contains 13 residues. The germline V and J ends were trimmed by 6 bases and 7 bases, with 15 bases remaining between them. The V gene's germline CDR1 is MNHEY and CDR2 SVGAGI. Only in-frame clones appear in the TCRdb table, and some are missing; sequencing was by immunoSEQ multiplex PCR. The sample contains about 62,000 clones, approximately 90% of which appear only once. Patients from Seattle were sampled longitudinally, starting during active infection. The sequence was collected from a woman in her sixties or seventies with COVID-19, enrolled during active disease. Sequenced: peripheral blood. This chain uses TRBV6-5 with TRBJ1-2; D unresolved. The DNA for the CDR3 is TGTGCCAGCAGCCCGACAACCCGTCTTGGCTACACCTTC. Translation: CASSPTTRLGYTF.